The 27 T cell receptor beta chains below were found in one sample sequenced in a study of blood T cell repertoires in COVID-19. Clones were sequenced by immunoSEQ multiplex PCR, and TCRdb holds only the in-frame ones, with some missing. The sample lists about 300,000 clones; nearly 90% were seen once. The sequencing input was PBMCs or T cells enriched from blood (not recorded which). These TCRs come from a woman aged 45-60 years who had been exposed to COVID-19.

This clone was recorded a few times. The chain joins TRBV2 to TRBJ1-3, with D possibly TRBD1 on 6 matching bases. Trimming left V 2 bases short and J 2 bases short, with 13 bases between. This CDR3 contains 16 residues. Germline V CDR1 and CDR2: SNHLY, FYNNEI. The CDR3 spells CASSEFGAGAGNTIYF. In nucleotides, the CDR3 is TGTGCCAGCAGTGAATTCGGGGCAGGGGCTGGAAACACCATATATTTT.

The CDR3 region has the DNA TGTGCCAGCAGGCCCGGGACATCATACGAGCAGTACTTC. Protein product: CASRPGTSYEQYF. The chain recombines TRBV6-5 with TRBJ2-7, with D tentatively TRBD1 (6 bases). Germline lookup yields CDR1 MNHEY and CDR2 SVGAGI. V dropped 6 bases and J dropped 4 bases, with 13 bases sitting between them. This CDR3 comprises 13 residues.

The chain is built from TRBV28 and TRBJ1-2, with D tentatively TRBD1 (6 bases). Germline CDR1 reads MDHEN; CDR2 reads SYDVKM. V lost 5 bases, J lost 5 bases, and 12 bases lay in between. The length of the CDR3 is 13 residues. CDR3 region: CASSQGTYYGYTF. CDR3 nucleotide sequence: TGTGCCAGCAGTCAAGGGACATATTATGGCTACACCTTC.

At least ten counts were recorded for this clone. The chain has TRBV5-4 and TRBJ2-1; weak D call: TRBD2 (7 bases). Trimming took 4 bases from V and 7 from J, leaving 21 bases between them. This CDR3 spans 16 amino acids. CDR1 is SGHNT and CDR2 is YYREEE in the germline V gene (reference sequence). In DNA, the CDR3 is TGTGCCAGCAGCCAACGTTGGGGGGGCCGACGAAATGAGCAGTTCTTC. Protein sequence: CASSQRWGGRRNEQFF.

In its sample, this clone was seen a few times. The chain recombines TRBV3-1 (or the pseudogene TRBV3-2) with TRBJ2-7, with a possible D match to TRBD2 (6 bases). The germline V gene encodes CDR1 LGHDT and CDR2 YNNKEL (reference sequence). The CDR3 totals 14 residues. The germline V and J ends were trimmed by 0 bases and 5 bases, with 11 bases remaining between them. The CDR3 protein is CASSQDLRGHEQYF. The CDR3 DNA reads as TGTGCCAGCAGCCAAGATTTGCGGGGTCACGAGCAGTACTTC.

The V and J genes are TRBV28 and TRBJ1-6; a weak D match, TRBD1 (5 bases). The CDR3 length is 18 residues. V was shortened by 7 bases and J by 1 base, with 20 bases between the two germline ends. Germline V gene sequence: CDR1 MDHEN, CDR2 SYDVKM. CDR3 DNA sequence: TGTGCCAGCACCGACAGCGGGGCAGCTAAATCCTATAATTCACCCCTCCACTTT. Amino acid sequence: CASTDSGAAKSYNSPLHF.

The J gene is TRBJ2-7, the V gene TRBV11-2; maybe TRBD1 (6 bases). The CDR3 covers 13 residues. Trimming cost V 5 bases and J 2 bases, with 10 bases left between them. The germline gives CDR1 SGHAT, CDR2 FQNNGV. The CDR3 here is CASSTNRAYEQYF. The CDR3 DNA is TGTGCCAGCAGCACCAACAGGGCCTACGAGCAGTACTTC.

The rearrangement joins TRBV15 to TRBJ2-7, with D possibly being TRBD1 (6 bases). The V gene's germline CDR1 is LNHNV and CDR2 YYDKDF (reference sequence). Between the trimmed V and J ends, which lost 5 bases and 5 bases, there was a span of 19 bases. The CDR3 spans 15 residues. The DNA for the CDR3 is TGTGCCACCAGCCGGGTCGTACAGGGTTCCCACGAGCAGTACTTC. Translating gives CATSRVVQGSHEQYF.

This clone occurred once. The DNA of the CDR3 is TGTGCCAGCAGTTTCATCAGGGGCGTTGGAAACACCATATATTTT. Protein product: CASSFIRGVGNTIYF. The chain couples TRBV28 to TRBJ1-3, with a weak D call TRBD1 (6 bases). V was shortened by 3 bases and J by 3 bases, with 12 bases between the two germline ends. CDR3 length: 15 residues. Germline-derived CDR1 and CDR2 are MDHEN and SYDVKM.

V gene TRBV5-1 combines with J gene TRBJ2-1, with 9 bases aligning to TRBD2. The CDR3 is 16 amino acids. Trimming at V came to 1 base and at J to 7 bases, leaving 9 bases not matched to a gene. The germline V gene has CDR1 SGHRS and CDR2 YFSETQ. The CDR3 here is CASSLRAAGGPNEQFF. DNA for the CDR3: TGCGCCAGCAGCTTGAGGGCTGCGGGGGGGCCTAATGAGCAGTTCTTC.

This clone was observed once. This rearrangement joins TRBV28 to TRBJ1-4; D perhaps matches TRBD1 (6 bases). With 6 bases removed from V and 4 bases from J, the gap between germline ends came to 15 bases. Germline values: CDR1 MDHEN, CDR2 SYDVKM. This CDR3 is 15 amino acids long. CDR3 residues: CASSEPGQINEKLFF. The CDR3 nucleotides read TGTGCCAGCAGCGAACCAGGACAGATTAATGAAAAACTGTTTTTT.

V and J are TRBV7-2 and TRBJ2-1, with unresolved D. Germline CDR1 SGHTA, CDR2 FQGNSA. Deletions cut 5 bases from V and 7 bases from J, with 9 bases between. The length of the CDR3 is 12 residues. The CDR3 nucleotides read TGTGCCAGCAGCAACTCGGTTAATGAGCAGTTCTTC. Translation gives CASSNSVNEQFF.

The chain has TRBV5-1 and TRBJ2-3, with 15 bases identical to TRBD2. The germline CDR1 and CDR2 sequences are SGHRS and YFSETQ. The CDR3 consists of 17 residues. V was pared by 4 bases and J by 5 bases, with 8 bases of the junction left unmatched. The CDR3 region has the DNA TGCGCCAGCAGCGCCGGGACTAGCGGGGGGAATGGAGATACGCAGTATTTT. It translates to CASSAGTSGGNGDTQYF.

V usage is TRBV18 and J usage is TRBJ2-7; D gene unclear. CDR1 is KGHSH and CDR2 is LQKENI in the germline V gene. V was pared by 5 bases and J by 3 bases, with 14 bases between. The CDR3 totals 14 residues. As DNA, the CDR3 is TGTGCCAGCTCAGACACGACGGAAGGCTACGAGCAGTACTTC. Protein: CASSDTTEGYEQYF. Supplemented by reference TRBV18 and TRBJ2-7, the full variable domain reads NAGVMQNPRHLVRRRGQEARLRCSPMKGHSHVYWYRQLPEEGLKFMVYLQKENIIDESGMPKERFSAEFPKEGPSILRIQQVVRGDSAAYFCASSDTTEGYEQYFGPGTRLTVT.

The chain couples TRBV21-1 to TRBJ2-3; the table names TRBD2, a call not compared with the DNA. TRBV21-1 counts as a pseudogene. The CDR3 covers 18 residues. The CDR3 DNA is TGTGCCAGCAGCAAGGACGGGCTAGCGGGGTTTAGCACAGATACGCAGTATTTT. It yields the protein CASSKDGLAGFSTDTQYF.

The gene calls are TRBV7-9 and TRBJ1-2, with D perhaps TRBD1 (5 bases). Trimming pared 4 bases from V and 4 bases from J, leaving 13 bases between. Germline CDR1 is SEHNR and CDR2 is FQNEAQ (reference sequence). CDR3 length: 14 residues. The CDR3 DNA follows: TGTGCCAGCAGCTCGGGGGGTTTGGGCTATGGCTACACCTTC. Translating gives CASSSGGLGYGYTF.

The V call is TRBV10-3, the J call TRBJ2-5; tentative D call: TRBD1 (6 bases). Looked up from germline, CDR1 is ENHRY and CDR2 is SYGVKD. Deletions cut 6 bases from V and 5 bases from J, with 10 bases between. This CDR3 contains 12 residues. The CDR3 region is CAISAGAETQYF. CDR3 nucleotide sequence: TGTGCCATCAGCGCAGGGGCGGAGACCCAGTACTTC.

The table lists this clone with a count of one. The chain links TRBV29-1 to TRBJ1-1; TRBD1 matches 7 bases. The CDR3 length is 12 residues. The V segment lost 3 bases and the J segment 3 bases; nucleotides outside the gene matches: 1. CDR1 is SQVTM, CDR2 ANQGSEA, per germline. The DNA for the CDR3 is TGCAGCGTTGAGGGGACAGACACTGAAGCTTTCTTT. Protein sequence: CSVEGTDTEAFF.

The chain links TRBV5-1 to TRBJ2-1; possible D gene TRBD2, 6 bases. With 4 bases removed from V and 4 bases from J, the gap between germline ends came to 18 bases. Germline V lookup: CDR1 SGHRS, CDR2 YFSETQ. This CDR3 region has 16 residues. The CDR3 sequence is CASSKSGLAHYNEQFF. CDR3 nucleotides: TGCGCCAGCAGCAAGTCTGGGCTAGCGCATTACAATGAGCAGTTCTTC.

A single count supports this clone. The rearrangement joins TRBV7-9 to TRBJ1-3; tentative D call: TRBD1 (6 bases). Germline V gene data show CDR1 as SEHNR and CDR2 as FQNEAQ (reference sequence). This CDR3 spans 14 amino acids. V was pared by 4 bases and J by 2 bases, with 9 bases between. CDR3 residues: CASSSRQAGNTIYF. The DNA for the CDR3 is TGTGCCAGCAGCTCAAGACAGGCTGGAAACACCATATATTTT.

The V call is TRBV11-2, the J call TRBJ2-7; D unclear. Per germline, CDR1 SGHAT and CDR2 FQNNGV. This CDR3 has 18 amino acids. The V and J ends lost 0 bases and 2 bases respectively, with 20 bases between them. CDR3 bases: TGTGCCAGCAGCTTAGAGGTCCCCGGAACTACAATTACCTACGAGCAGTACTTC. Translation gives CASSLEVPGTTITYEQYF.

The rearrangement uses TRBV3-1 (or the pseudogene TRBV3-2) and TRBJ2-7, with 12 bases aligning to TRBD2. CDR3 length: 14 amino acids. The J segment lost 3 bases and the V segment lost 7 bases, leaving 4 bases of the junction unmatched. Per the germline V gene, CDR1 is LGHDT and CDR2 is YNNKEL (reference sequence). The CDR3 coding sequence is TGTGCCAGCACCTCACTAGCGGGGGGCTACGAGCAGTACTTC. Its protein is CASTSLAGGYEQYF.

The V and J genes are TRBV5-1 and TRBJ1-6; 10 nucleotides match TRBD1. Germline-derived CDR1 and CDR2 are SGHRS and YFSETQ. The CDR3 sequence is 15 residues long. Trimming took 3 bases from V and 8 from J; bases not matched to a gene: 5. As DNA, the CDR3 is TGCGCCAGCAGCTATCGGACAGGGGGTGATTCACCCCTCCACTTT. This sequence encodes CASSYRTGGDSPLHF.

The chain is built from TRBV5-4 and TRBJ2-5, with no clear D. Germline loops: CDR1 SGHNT, CDR2 YYREEE (reference sequence). Trimming took 1 base from V and 2 from J, leaving 9 bases between them. The CDR3 totals 14 residues. CDR3 DNA: TGTGCCAGCAGCTTGCGTAGAGGTCAAGAGACCCAGTACTTC. It is translated as CASSLRRGQETQYF. The variable domain in full, completed from reference TRBV5-4 and TRBJ2-5, reads ETGVTQSPTHLIKTRGQQVTLRCSSQSGHNTVSWYQQALGQGPQFIFQYYREEENGRGNFPPRFSGLQFPNYSSELNVNALELDDSALYLCASSLRRGQETQYFGPGTRLLVL.

The chain joins TRBV18 to TRBJ1-1; D not resolved. This CDR3 region has 14 residues. V lost 5 bases, J lost 0 bases, and 10 bases lay in between. Germline V gene sequence: CDR1 KGHSH, CDR2 LQKENI. The CDR3 DNA is TGTGCCAGCTCAAGTGGGCCCTTGAACACTGAAGCTTTCTTT. Encoded protein: CASSSGPLNTEAFF.

This chain connects TRBV19 to TRBJ1-2; perhaps TRBD1 as D (5 bases). The germline gives CDR1 LNHDA, CDR2 SQIVND (reference sequence). The CDR3 length is 12 residues. V lost 7 bases to trimming and J lost 4 bases, with 10 bases between them. The CDR3 region is CASTTGGYGYTF. The CDR3 DNA is TGTGCCAGTACAACGGGGGGCTATGGCTACACCTTC.

The J gene is TRBJ2-5, the V gene TRBV5-1; 7 bases fit TRBD1. Germline V gives CDR1 SGHRS, CDR2 YFSETQ. V trimming: 4 bases; J trimming: 4 bases; junction bases outside the gene matches: 13. The CDR3 length is 16 residues. In DNA form, the CDR3 reads TGCGCCAGCAGCGCAGTGGGACAGATCCTGGGAGAGACCCAGTACTTC. Translated: CASSAVGQILGETQYF.